This T cell receptor (beta chain) was recovered during a study of graft-versus-host responses after intestinal transplantation. Background on the study: Each patient got anti-thymocyte globulin induction, then tacrolimus and steroids for around three years. Study-level findings and limits: Levels of circulating GvH clones at their peak were associated with early post-transplant HvG declines. Recipient-marrow GvH clones were detected, some having first appeared in ileum or blood.

About this clone: Its antigen remains unidentified.

Data came from immunoSEQ multiplex PCR; TCRdb stores just in-frame clones and leaves some out. The data show about 14,000 clones, over 85% seen once. This specimen was PBMCs, taken 9 days after transplant. The receptor comes from a human patient who received an intestinal transplant, so some T cells may come from the graft donor.

The CDR3 region has the DNA TGTGCCAGCAGTTCGACCTCTACAGGGAAGGTCTACGAGCAGTACTTC. Protein: CASSSTSTGKVYEQYF. The rearrangement uses TRBV28 and TRBJ2-7; possible D gene TRBD1, 6 bases. Trimming removed 4 bases from V and 3 bases from J, with 19 bases in between. Germline V gene lookup returns CDR1 MDHEN and CDR2 SYDVKM. This CDR3 is built from 16 residues.